The 5 T cell receptor beta chains reported below all come from one sample, sequenced in a study of response to subunit inactivated influenza vaccine. TCRdb re-called the RT-PCR reads through MiXCR, storing one row per CDR3 protein. The sample includes more than 700,000 distinct CDR3 sequences, 21% of them seen just once. The source was PBMCs from blood, collected about 5 days after vaccination. These receptors were obtained from a man aged 45-65 years who received an inactivated influenza vaccine.

The chain is built from TRBV18 and TRBJ1-5; D ambiguous. Trimming took off 6 bases at V and 0 bases at J, with 21 bases between the two ends. Germline CDR1 is KGHSH and CDR2 is LQKENI. This CDR3 comprises 18 residues. As DNA, the CDR3 is TGTGCCAGCTCCCGCGGGAATCCTTTGGCTTATAGCAATCAGCCCCAGCATTTT. Translating it yields CASSRGNPLAYSNQPQHF.

This clonotype was recorded a few times. V gene TRBV6-5 combines with J gene TRBJ2-7, with TRBD1 matching over 9 bases. Germline CDR1 MNHEY, CDR2 SVGAGI. V lost 0 bases to trimming and J lost 4 bases; unmatched junction nucleotides: 7. The CDR3 length is 16 residues. The CDR3 region is CASSYSTGGIPYEQYF. Written as DNA, the CDR3 is TGTGCCAGCAGTTACTCGACAGGGGGAATCCCTTACGAGCAGTACTTC.

Only a few counts were recorded for this clonotype. V is TRBV2 and J is TRBJ2-1; a weak D match, TRBD2 (6 bases). Germline lookup yields CDR1 SNHLY and CDR2 FYNNEI. V was pared by 7 bases and J by 9 bases, with 19 bases between. This CDR3 spans 14 amino acids. The CDR3 region is CASTSLSGRSEQFF. The CDR3 DNA reads as TGTGCCAGCACCTCCTTAAGCGGGCGATCTGAGCAGTTCTTC.

This clonotype was detected a few times. This chain links TRBV29-1 with TRBJ2-7, with D hard to call. This CDR3 comprises 11 residues. Trimming stripped 3 bases from V and 4 bases from J, with 7 bases between. Germline V CDR1 and CDR2: SQVTM, ANQGSEA. The CDR3 loop is CSVEAGYEQYF. In DNA form, the CDR3 reads TGCAGCGTTGAGGCCGGATACGAGCAGTACTTC.

Only a few counts were recorded for this clonotype. The rearrangement links TRBV3-1 to TRBJ2-3, with D hard to call. V lost 4 bases and J lost 4, with 15 bases in between. CDR3 size: 15 residues. Germline lookup yields CDR1 LGHDT and CDR2 YNNKEL (reference sequence). The CDR3 here is CASSPPGLGSDTQYF. CDR3 coding DNA: TGTGCCAGCAGCCCACCTGGGTTGGGCTCAGATACGCAGTATTTT.